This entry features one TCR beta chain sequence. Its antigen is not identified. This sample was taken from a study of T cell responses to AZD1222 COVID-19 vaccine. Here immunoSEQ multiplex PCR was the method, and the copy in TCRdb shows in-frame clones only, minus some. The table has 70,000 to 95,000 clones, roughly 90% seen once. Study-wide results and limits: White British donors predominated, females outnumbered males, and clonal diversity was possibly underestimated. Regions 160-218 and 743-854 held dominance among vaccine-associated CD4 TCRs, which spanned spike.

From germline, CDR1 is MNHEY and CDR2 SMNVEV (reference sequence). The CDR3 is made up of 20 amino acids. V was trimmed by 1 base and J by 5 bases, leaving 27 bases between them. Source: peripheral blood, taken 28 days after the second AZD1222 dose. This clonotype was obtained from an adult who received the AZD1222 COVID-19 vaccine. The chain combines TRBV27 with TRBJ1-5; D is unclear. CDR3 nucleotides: TGTGCCAGCAGTTTATACTTTCCGACCCTCCGACAACAGAGACATCAGCCCCAGCATTTT. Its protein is CASSLYFPTLRQQRHQPQHF.